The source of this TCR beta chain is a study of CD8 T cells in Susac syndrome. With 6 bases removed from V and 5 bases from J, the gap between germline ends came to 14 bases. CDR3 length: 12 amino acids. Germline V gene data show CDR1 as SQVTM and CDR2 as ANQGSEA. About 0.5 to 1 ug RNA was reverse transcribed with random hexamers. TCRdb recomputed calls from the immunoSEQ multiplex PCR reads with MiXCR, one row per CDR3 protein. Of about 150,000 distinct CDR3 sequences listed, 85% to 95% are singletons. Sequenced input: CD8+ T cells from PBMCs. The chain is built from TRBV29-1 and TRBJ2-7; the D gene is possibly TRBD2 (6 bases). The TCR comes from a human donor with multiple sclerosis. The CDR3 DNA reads TGCAGCGTGATGGCAGGGAGGAACGAGCAGTACTTC. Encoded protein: CSVMAGRNEQYF.